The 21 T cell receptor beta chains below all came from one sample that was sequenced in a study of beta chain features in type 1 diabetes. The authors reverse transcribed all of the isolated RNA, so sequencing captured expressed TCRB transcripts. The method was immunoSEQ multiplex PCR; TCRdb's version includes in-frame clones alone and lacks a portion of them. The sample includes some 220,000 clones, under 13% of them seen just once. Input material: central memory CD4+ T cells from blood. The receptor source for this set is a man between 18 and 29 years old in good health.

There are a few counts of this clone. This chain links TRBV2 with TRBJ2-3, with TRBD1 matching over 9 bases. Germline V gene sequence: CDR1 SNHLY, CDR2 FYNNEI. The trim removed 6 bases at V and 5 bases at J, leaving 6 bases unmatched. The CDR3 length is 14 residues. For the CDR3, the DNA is TGTGCCAGCAGCCAAGACAGGGGGTTAGATACGCAGTATTTT. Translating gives CASSQDRGLDTQYF. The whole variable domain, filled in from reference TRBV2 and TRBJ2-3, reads EPEVTQTPSHQVTQMGQEVILRCVPISNHLYFYWYRQILGQKVEFLVSFYNNEISEKSEIFDDQFSVERPDGSNFTLKIRSTKLEDSAMYFCASSQDRGLDTQYFGPGTRLTVL.

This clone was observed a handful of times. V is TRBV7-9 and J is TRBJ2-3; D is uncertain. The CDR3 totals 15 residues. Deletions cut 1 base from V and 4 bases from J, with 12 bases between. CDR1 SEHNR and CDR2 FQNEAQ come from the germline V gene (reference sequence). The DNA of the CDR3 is TGTGCCAGCAGCTTAGTTGTCTCTCGCGCAGATACGCAGTATTTT. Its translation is CASSLVVSRADTQYF.

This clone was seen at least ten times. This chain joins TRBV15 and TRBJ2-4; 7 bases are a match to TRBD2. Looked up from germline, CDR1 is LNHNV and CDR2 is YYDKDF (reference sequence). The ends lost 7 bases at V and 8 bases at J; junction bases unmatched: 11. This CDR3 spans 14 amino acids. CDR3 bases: TGTGCCACCATGGGCGGGAGCGCGGGAGACATTCAGTACTTC. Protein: CATMGGSAGDIQYF. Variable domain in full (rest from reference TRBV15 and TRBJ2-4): DAMVIQNPRYQVTQFGKPVTLSCSQTLNHNVMYWYQQKSSQAPKLLFHYYDKDFNNEADTPDNFQSRRPNTSFCFLDIRSPGLGDTAMYLCATMGGSAGDIQYFGAGTRLSVL.

The CDR3 loop is CASSQAGYGANVLTF. As DNA, the CDR3 is TGCGCCAGCAGCCAAGCTGGGTATGGGGCCAACGTCCTGACTTTC. The chain recombines TRBV4-3 with TRBJ2-6, with D unresolved. The CDR3 has 15 residues. The germline CDR1 and CDR2 sequences are LGHNA and YSLEER. The germline V and J ends were trimmed by 1 base and 3 bases, with 7 bases remaining between them.

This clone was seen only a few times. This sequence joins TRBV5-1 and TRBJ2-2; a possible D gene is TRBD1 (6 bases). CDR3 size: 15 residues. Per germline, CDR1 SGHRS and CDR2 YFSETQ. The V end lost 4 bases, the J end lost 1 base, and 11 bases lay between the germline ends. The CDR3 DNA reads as TGCGCCAGCAGCCCTCGGACAGAGAACACCGGGGAGCTGTTTTTT. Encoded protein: CASSPRTENTGELFF.

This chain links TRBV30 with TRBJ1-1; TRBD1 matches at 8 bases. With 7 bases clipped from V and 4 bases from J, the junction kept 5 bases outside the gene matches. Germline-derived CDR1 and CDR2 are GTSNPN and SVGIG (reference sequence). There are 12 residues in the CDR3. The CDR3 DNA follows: TGTGCCTTATTTGACAGGGGCACTGAAGCTTTCTTT. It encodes CALFDRGTEAFF.

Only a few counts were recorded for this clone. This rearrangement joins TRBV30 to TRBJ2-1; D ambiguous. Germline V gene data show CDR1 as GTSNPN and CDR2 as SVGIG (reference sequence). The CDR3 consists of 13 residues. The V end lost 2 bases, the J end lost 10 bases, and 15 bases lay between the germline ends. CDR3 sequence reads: CAWSLLPPGEQFF. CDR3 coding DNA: TGTGCCTGGAGTCTCCTACCCCCCGGAGAGCAGTTCTTC.

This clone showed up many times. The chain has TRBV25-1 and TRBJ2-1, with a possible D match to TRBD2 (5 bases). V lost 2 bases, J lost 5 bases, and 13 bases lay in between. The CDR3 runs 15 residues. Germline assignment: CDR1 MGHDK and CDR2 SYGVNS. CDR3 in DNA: TGTGCCAGCAGTGAAAGCACTAGGGTAAACAATGAGCAGTTCTTC. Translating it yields CASSESTRVNNEQFF. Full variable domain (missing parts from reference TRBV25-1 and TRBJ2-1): EADIYQTPRYLVIGTGKKITLECSQTMGHDKMYWYQQDPGMELHLIHYSYGVNSTEKGDLSSESTVSRIRTEHFPLTLESARPSHTSQYLCASSESTRVNNEQFFGPGTRLTVL.

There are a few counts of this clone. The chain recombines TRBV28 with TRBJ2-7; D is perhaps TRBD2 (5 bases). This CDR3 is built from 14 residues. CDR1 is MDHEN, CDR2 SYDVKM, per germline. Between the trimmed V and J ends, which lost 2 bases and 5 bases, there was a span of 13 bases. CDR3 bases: TGTGCCAGCAGTTTACGTTGGAGGTCAGACGAGCAGTACTTC. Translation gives CASSLRWRSDEQYF.

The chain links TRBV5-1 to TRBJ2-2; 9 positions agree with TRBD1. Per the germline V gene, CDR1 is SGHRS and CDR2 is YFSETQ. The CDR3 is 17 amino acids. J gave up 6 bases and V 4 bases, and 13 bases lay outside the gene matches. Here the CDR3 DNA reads TGCGCCAGCAGCAGACAAGGTCGGGACAGGGTTCCCGGGGAGCTGTTTTTT. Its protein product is CASSRQGRDRVPGELFF.

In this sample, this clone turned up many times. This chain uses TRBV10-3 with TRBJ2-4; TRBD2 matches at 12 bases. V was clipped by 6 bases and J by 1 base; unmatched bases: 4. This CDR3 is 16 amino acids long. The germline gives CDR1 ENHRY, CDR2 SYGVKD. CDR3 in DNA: TGTGCCATCAGCCCCACTAGCGGGAGGGCCAAAAACATTCAGTACTTC. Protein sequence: CAISPTSGRAKNIQYF.

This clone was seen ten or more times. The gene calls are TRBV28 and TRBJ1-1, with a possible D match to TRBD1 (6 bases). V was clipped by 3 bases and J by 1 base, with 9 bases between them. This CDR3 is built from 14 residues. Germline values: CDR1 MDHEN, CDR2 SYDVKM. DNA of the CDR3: TGTGCCAGCAGTTTGTGGGGGCCGAACACTGAAGCTTTCTTT. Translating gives CASSLWGPNTEAFF.

The CDR3 region is CASSSVPSSYNEQFF. As DNA, the CDR3 is TGCGCCAGCAGCTCGGTCCCAAGCTCCTACAATGAGCAGTTCTTC. This chain joins TRBV5-1 and TRBJ2-1; D gene unclear. The germline V and J ends were trimmed by 3 bases and 0 bases, with 10 bases remaining between them. The CDR3 consists of 15 residues. The V gene's germline CDR1 is SGHRS and CDR2 YFSETQ.

CDR3 DNA sequence: TGTGCCAGCAGCCTCGTGGCAGGCTCTCGAGGGGAGACCCAGTACTTC. Residues: CASSLVAGSRGETQYF. The genes are TRBV14 and TRBJ2-5; a possible D gene is TRBD2 (5 bases). Trimming removed 4 bases at V and 5 bases at J, with 20 bases between. CDR1 is SGHDN, CDR2 FVKESK, per germline. The CDR3 is made up of 16 amino acids.

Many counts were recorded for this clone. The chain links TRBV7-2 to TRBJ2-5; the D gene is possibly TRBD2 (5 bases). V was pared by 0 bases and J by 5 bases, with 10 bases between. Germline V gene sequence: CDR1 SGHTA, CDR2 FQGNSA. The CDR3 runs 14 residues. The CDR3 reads CASSLARVDETQYF. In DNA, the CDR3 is TGTGCCAGCAGCTTAGCGAGGGTGGACGAGACCCAGTACTTC.

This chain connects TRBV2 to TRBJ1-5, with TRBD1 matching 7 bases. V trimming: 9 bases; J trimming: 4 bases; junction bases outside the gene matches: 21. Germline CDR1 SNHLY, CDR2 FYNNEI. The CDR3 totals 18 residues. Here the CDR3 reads CASGVQQGQTPWNQPQHF. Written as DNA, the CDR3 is TGTGCCAGTGGGGTTCAGCAGGGACAGACTCCCTGGAATCAGCCCCAGCATTTT. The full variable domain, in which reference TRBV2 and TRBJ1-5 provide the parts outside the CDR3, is EPEVTQTPSHQVTQMGQEVILRCVPISNHLYFYWYRQILGQKVEFLVSFYNNEISEKSEIFDDQFSVERPDGSNFTLKIRSTKLEDSAMYFCASGVQQGQTPWNQPQHFGDGTRLSIL.

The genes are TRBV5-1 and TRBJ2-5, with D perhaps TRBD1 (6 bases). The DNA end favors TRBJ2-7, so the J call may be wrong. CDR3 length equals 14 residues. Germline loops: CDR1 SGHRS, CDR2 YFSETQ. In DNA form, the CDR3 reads TGCGCCAGCAACCGGGACACCACCTCCTACGAGCAGTACTTC. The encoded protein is CASNRDTTSYEQYF.

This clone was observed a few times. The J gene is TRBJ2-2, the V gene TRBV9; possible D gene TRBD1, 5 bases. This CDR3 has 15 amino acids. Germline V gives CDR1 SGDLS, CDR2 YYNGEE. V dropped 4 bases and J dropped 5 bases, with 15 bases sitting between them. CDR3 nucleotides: TGTGCCAGCAGCCCCCCGGCCAGGGTTACCGGGGAGCTGTTTTTT. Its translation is CASSPPARVTGELFF.

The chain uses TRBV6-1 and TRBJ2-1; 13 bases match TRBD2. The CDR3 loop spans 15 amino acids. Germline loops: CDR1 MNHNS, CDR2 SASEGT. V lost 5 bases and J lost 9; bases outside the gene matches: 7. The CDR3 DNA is TGTGCCAGCAGTCACACGGGACTAGCGGGAAGTGAGCAGTTCTTC. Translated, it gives CASSHTGLAGSEQFF.

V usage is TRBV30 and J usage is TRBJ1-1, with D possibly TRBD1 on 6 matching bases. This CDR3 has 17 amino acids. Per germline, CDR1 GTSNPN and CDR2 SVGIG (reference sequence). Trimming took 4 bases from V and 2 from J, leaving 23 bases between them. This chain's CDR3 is CAWTPLIRRTANTEAFF. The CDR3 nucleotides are TGTGCCTGGACCCCTCTCATTCGTCGGACAGCAAACACTGAAGCTTTCTTT.

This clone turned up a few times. The CDR3 DNA reads TGTGCCAGCAGTCCCCCCTTAGGATATGAGCAGTTCTTC. Translation: CASSPPLGYEQFF. The chain carries TRBV4-2 and TRBJ2-1, with D unclear. CDR1 is LGHNA and CDR2 is YNFKEQ in the germline V gene. CDR3 size: 13 residues. V shed 6 bases and J shed 8 bases, with 14 bases lying between them.